This T cell receptor (beta chain) was profiled in a study of CD8+CD57+ T cells in acquired aplastic anemia. This clonotype was recorded only once. This CDR3 comprises 13 residues. With 6 bases removed from V and 5 bases from J, the gap between germline ends came to 11 bases. Germline V gene data show CDR1 as DFQATT and CDR2 as SNEGSKA (reference sequence). Patients selected for sequencing had displayed CD8+CD57+ cell expansion by flow cytometry. CDR3 and TCR beta VDJ profiling relied on genomic DNA as the template. TCRdb analysed the reads with MiXCR anew, one entry per CDR3 protein. Among 150,000 to 180,000 distinct CDR3 sequences listed, just over 50% were seen once.

The J gene is TRBJ1-6, the V gene TRBV20-1, with D possibly matching TRBD1 (5 bases). This receptor was taken from a human donor with aplastic anemia. Sequencing was performed on sorted CD4+, CD8+, or CD8+CD57+ T cells (not recorded which) from PBMCs. The CDR3 coding sequence is TGCAGTGCCCGGGGGGGAGATAATTCACCCCTCCACTTT. Amino acids: CSARGGDNSPLHF.